This is a list of T cell receptor beta chains from one sample in a study of blood T cell repertoires in COVID-19. The method was immunoSEQ multiplex PCR; TCRdb's version includes in-frame clones alone and lacks a portion of them. The data contain tens of thousands of clones, approximately 80% of them seen just once; the ten biggest clones take up over 15%. Sequencing used peripheral blood. The receptors originated from a woman aged 55-69 years with acute or convalescent COVID-19. CDR3s include the opening cysteine and the closing phenylalanine or tryptophan. A D gene is named only where the DNA matches it firmly. Clone size, where shown, is once, few, many, or a class for clones that have expanded.

V	J	D	size	CDR3	DNA
TRBV7-9	TRBJ1-4	TRBD1	.	CASSQDREKLFF	TGTGCCAGCAGCCAGGACAGGGAAAAACTGTTTTTT
TRBV9	TRBJ1-3	.	.	CASSALGGNSGNTIYF	TGTGCCAGCAGCGCTCTGGGGGGTAACTCTGGAAACACCATATATTTT
TRBV30	TRBJ1-2	.	.	CAWSVPSQGARGYGYTF	TGTGCCTGGAGTGTACCGAGCCAAGGGGCGCGTGGCTATGGCTACACCTTC
TRBV12-3/TRBV12-4	TRBJ1-2	.	.	CASSFGASGGYTF	TGTGCCAGCAGTTTTGGGGCCTCGGGTGGCTACACCTTC
TRBV19	TRBJ1-2	.	.	CASTQGAVGYGYTF	TGTGCCAGTACCCAAGGGGCTGTAGGATATGGCTACACCTTC
TRBV18	TRBJ2-5	TRBD1	.	CASSPIRGQGSETQYF	TGTGCCAGCTCACCCATCCGGGGACAGGGTAGCGAGACCCAGTACTTC
TRBV5-5	TRBJ2-5	TRBD2	.	CASSLAGLAGIETQYF	TGTGCCAGCAGCTTGGCCGGACTAGCGGGGATAGAGACCCAGTACTTC
TRBV2	TRBJ2-2	TRBD1	.	CASTGQGTGELFF	TGTGCCAGCACCGGACAGGGCACCGGGGAGCTGTTTTTT
TRBV19	TRBJ1-5	TRBD1	once	CASSPTGGNQPQHF	TGTGCCAGTAGTCCTACAGGGGGTAATCAGCCCCAGCATTTT
TRBV5-1	TRBJ2-1	TRBD1	few	CASSSEPGQFYNEQFF	TGCGCCAGCAGCTCGGAACCGGGACAGTTCTACAATGAGCAGTTCTTC
TRBV4-2	TRBJ1-2	.	once	CASSQGSGRYGYTF	TGTGCCAGCAGCCAAGGGTCAGGCCGCTATGGCTACACCTTC
TRBV7-2	TRBJ2-7	TRBD2	.	CASSTSGTSGGVLYEQYF	TGTGCCAGCAGCACCTCAGGGACTAGCGGGGGGGTTCTTTACGAGCAGTACTTC
TRBV30	TRBJ1-1	TRBD1	.	CAWGQGNTEAFF	TGTGCCTGGGGACAGGGAAACACTGAAGCTTTCTTT
TRBV18	TRBJ1-1	TRBD1	.	CASSPLGRQGASTEAFF	TGTGCCAGCTCACCACTAGGTAGGCAGGGGGCGAGCACTGAAGCTTTCTTT
TRBV25-1	TRBJ2-2	TRBD1	few	CASSAGQRMNTGELFF	TGTGCCAGCAGTGCGGGACAGCGCATGAACACCGGGGAGCTGTTTTTT
TRBV18	TRBJ1-2	.	.	CASSPLTVSDGYTF	TGTGCCAGCTCACCCCTGACAGTATCGGATGGCTACACCTTC
TRBV7-9	TRBJ1-6	.	.	CASSGISSPLHF	TGTGCCAGCAGCGGTATCAGTTCACCCCTCCACTTT
TRBV6-2/TRBV6-3	TRBJ2-2	.	.	CASSYLGEKTGGELFF	TGTGCCAGCAGTTATTTGGGAGAAAAAACCGGCGGGGAGCTGTTTTTT
TRBV5-4	TRBJ2-3	TRBD1	.	CASSLLLKGATDTQYF	TGTGCCAGCAGCTTACTTCTTAAGGGGGCGACAGATACGCAGTATTTT
TRBV20-1	TRBJ2-1	.	.	CSASSTSSYNEQFF	TGCAGTGCTAGTTCGACTAGCTCCTACAATGAGCAGTTCTTC
TRBV5-4	TRBJ1-1	.	.	CASSSDGGGTEAFF	TGTGCCAGCAGCTCGGACGGGGGGGGTACTGAAGCTTTCTTT
TRBV10-3	TRBJ2-1	.	.	CAISESTPPHNEQFF	TGTGCCATCAGTGAGTCTACTCCACCGCATAATGAGCAGTTCTTC
TRBV9	TRBJ2-5	TRBD2	few	CASSVESGRVETQYF	TGTGCCAGCAGCGTAGAAAGCGGGAGGGTAGAGACCCAGTACTTC
TRBV4-1	TRBJ2-5	TRBD1	.	CASSLRTGGETQYF	TGCGCCAGCAGCCTCAGGACAGGGGGAGAGACCCAGTACTTC
TRBV11-3	TRBJ2-5	.	.	CASSLGTGLGETQYF	TGTGCCAGCAGCTTAGGCACAGGGTTGGGCGAGACCCAGTACTTC
TRBV5-1	TRBJ1-1	TRBD1	.	CASSVIGQGSQGAEAFF	TGCGCCAGCAGCGTGATCGGACAGGGTAGTCAGGGGGCTGAAGCTTTCTTT
TRBV11-2	TRBJ1-1	.	once	CASSLTGNTEAFF	TGTGCCAGCAGCCTGACAGGGAACACTGAAGCTTTCTTT
TRBV5-6	TRBJ2-3	TRBD2	.	CASSLGLAGDKQYF	TGTGCCAGCAGCTTAGGACTAGCGGGGGACAAGCAGTATTTT
TRBV11-2	TRBJ2-1	TRBD1	.	CASSARAGQGGEQFF	TGTGCCAGCAGCGCCCGAGCGGGACAGGGAGGTGAGCAGTTCTTC
TRBV12-3/TRBV12-4	TRBJ1-2	TRBD1	.	CASRTGGDYGYTF	TGTGCCAGCAGGACAGGGGGCGACTATGGCTACACCTTC
TRBV11-2	TRBJ1-3	TRBD1	.	CASSLDLGTGGNTIYF	TGTGCCAGCAGCTTAGATTTGGGGACAGGAGGAAACACCATATATTTT
TRBV19	TRBJ2-3	.	.	CASRGTSTDTQYF	TGTGCCAGTAGGGGGACTAGCACAGATACGCAGTATTTT
TRBV30	TRBJ1-1	.	.	CATLGSLNTEAFF	TGTGCCACCCTTGGGAGCTTGAACACTGAAGCTTTCTTT
TRBV7-9	TRBJ1-2	.	.	CASSLQGYANYGYTF	TGTGCCAGCAGCTTACAGGGGTACGCTAACTATGGCTACACCTTC
TRBV4-1	TRBJ1-1	.	.	CASSQRVPPNTEAFF	TGCGCCAGCAGCCAACGGGTTCCCCCGAACACTGAAGCTTTCTTT
TRBV30	TRBJ2-3	TRBD2	.	CAWSGEAGGPGTQYF	TGTGCCTGGAGTGGAGAAGCGGGGGGCCCGGGGACGCAGTATTTT
TRBV5-6	TRBJ1-1	.	.	CASSLRLTMNTEAFF	TGTGCCAGCAGCCTCAGACTTACGATGAACACTGAAGCTTTCTTT
TRBV24-1	TRBJ2-7	.	.	CATSDTGAGNEQYF	TGTGCCACCAGTGATACAGGTGCAGGGAACGAGCAGTACTTC
TRBV9	TRBJ1-2	.	.	CASSVGLGANYGYTF	TGTGCCAGCAGCGTGGGACTGGGAGCTAACTATGGCTACACCTTC
TRBV5-1	TRBJ1-2	TRBD1	.	CASSLDRGWYGYTF	TGCGCCAGCAGCTTGGACAGGGGTTGGTATGGCTACACCTTC
TRBV30	TRBJ2-7	TRBD1	.	CAWSETGGEQYF	TGTGCCTGGAGTGAAACAGGGGGCGAGCAGTACTTC